This T cell receptor (beta chain) was captured by sequencing in a study of cytomegalovirus exposure and HLA in healthy donors. Points on this clone: A read error may account for a junction end that differs from germline.

The CDR3 has 14 residues. Germline V gene sequence: CDR1 MDHEN, CDR2 SYDVKM. Profiled with immunoSEQ multiplex PCR; TCRdb holds only in-frame clones, not every one. The table lists 170,000 or so clones, approximately 84% of them singletons, with roughly 2.8% in the top ten. This chain links TRBV28 with TRBJ2-3; tentative D call: TRBD1 (6 bases). Material: PBMCs. This clonotype originated in a woman aged 18-29 years in good health and CMV-seropositive. CDR3 sequence reads: CASILGQSTDTQYF. For the CDR3, the DNA is TGTGCCAGCATTTTAGGACAGAGCACAGATACGCAGTATTTT.